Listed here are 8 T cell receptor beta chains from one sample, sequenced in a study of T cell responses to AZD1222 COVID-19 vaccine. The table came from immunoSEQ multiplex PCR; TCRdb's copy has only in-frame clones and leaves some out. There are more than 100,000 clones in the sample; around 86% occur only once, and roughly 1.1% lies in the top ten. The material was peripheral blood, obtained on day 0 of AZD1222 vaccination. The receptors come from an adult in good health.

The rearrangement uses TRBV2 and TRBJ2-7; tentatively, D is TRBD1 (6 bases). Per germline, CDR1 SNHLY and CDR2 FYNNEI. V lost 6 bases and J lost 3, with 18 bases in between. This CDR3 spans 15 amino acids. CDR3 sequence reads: CASSPTGSEYYEQYF. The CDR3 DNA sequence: TGTGCCAGCAGCCCTACAGGGTCGGAATACTACGAGCAGTACTTC.

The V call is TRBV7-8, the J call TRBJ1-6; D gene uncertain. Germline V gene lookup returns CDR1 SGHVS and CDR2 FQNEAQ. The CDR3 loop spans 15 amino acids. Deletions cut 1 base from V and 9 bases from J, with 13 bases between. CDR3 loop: CASSLGLKLSSPLHF. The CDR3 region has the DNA TGTGCCAGCAGCTTAGGATTAAAACTAAGTTCACCCCTCCACTTT.

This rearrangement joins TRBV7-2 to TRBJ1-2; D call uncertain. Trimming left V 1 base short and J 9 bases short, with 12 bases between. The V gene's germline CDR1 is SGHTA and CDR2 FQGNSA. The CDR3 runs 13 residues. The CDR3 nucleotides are TGTGCCAGCAGCTTAGATATAGGTGCTCGCTACACCTTC. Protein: CASSLDIGARYTF.

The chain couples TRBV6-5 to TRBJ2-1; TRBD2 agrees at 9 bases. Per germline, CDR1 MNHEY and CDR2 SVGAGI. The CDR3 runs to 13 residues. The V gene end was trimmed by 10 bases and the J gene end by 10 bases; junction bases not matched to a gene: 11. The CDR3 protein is CATTVVAGAEQFF. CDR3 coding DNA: TGTGCCACCACCGTAGTAGCGGGGGCCGAGCAGTTCTTC.

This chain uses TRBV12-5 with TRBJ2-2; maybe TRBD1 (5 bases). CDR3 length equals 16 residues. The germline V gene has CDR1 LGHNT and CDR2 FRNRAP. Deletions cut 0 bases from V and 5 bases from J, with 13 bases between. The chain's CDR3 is CASGLVVSGSTGELFF. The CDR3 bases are TGTGCTAGTGGTTTGGTGGTGTCAGGGTCAACCGGGGAGCTGTTTTTT.

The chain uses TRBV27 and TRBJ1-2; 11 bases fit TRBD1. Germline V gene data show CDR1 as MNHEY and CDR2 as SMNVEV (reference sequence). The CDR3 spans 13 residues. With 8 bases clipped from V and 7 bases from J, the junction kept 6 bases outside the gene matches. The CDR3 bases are TGTGCCAGCGCACGGGACAGGGGGTCTGGCTACACCTTC. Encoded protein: CASARDRGSGYTF.

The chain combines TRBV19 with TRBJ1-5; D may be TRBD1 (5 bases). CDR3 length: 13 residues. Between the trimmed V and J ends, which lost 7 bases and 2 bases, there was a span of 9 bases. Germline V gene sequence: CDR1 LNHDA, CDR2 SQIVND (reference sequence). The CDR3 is CASNGGGNQPQHF. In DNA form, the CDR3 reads TGTGCCAGTAATGGGGGTGGCAATCAGCCCCAGCATTTT.

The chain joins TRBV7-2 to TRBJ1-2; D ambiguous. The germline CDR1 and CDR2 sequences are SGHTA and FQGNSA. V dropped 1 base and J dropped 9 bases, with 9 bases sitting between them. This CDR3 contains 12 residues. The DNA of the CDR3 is TGTGCCAGCAGCTTAGGGACGGGTAGCTACACCTTC. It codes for CASSLGTGSYTF.